The 7 T cell receptor beta chains below come from one sample, sequenced in a study of T-cell memory formation after mild COVID-19. TCRdb re-called the 5' RACE reads with MiXCR, one entry per CDR3 protein. The profile shows tens of thousands of distinct CDR3 sequences, roughly 16% of them singletons. The sample was PBMCs or a T cell subset sorted from them (not recorded which). The origin of the receptors is a man younger than 30 who had mild COVID-19 (a few samples of this study predate the infection). Cell type and time point are not known.

V usage is TRBV20-1 and J usage is TRBJ2-3, with 7 bases lining up with TRBD1. Unmatched junction bases numbered 6, after V lost 3 bases and J lost 0 bases. Per germline, CDR1 DFQATT and CDR2 SNEGSKA (reference sequence). This CDR3 is 15 amino acids long. The CDR3 sequence is CSASALTGSTDTQYF. The CDR3 DNA is TGCAGTGCTAGCGCCTTGACAGGGAGCACAGATACGCAGTATTTT.

There are a few counts of this clonotype. The chain carries TRBV6-4 and TRBJ2-4; D uncertain. V was cut by 6 bases and J by 6 bases, with 18 bases left in between. Germline V gene sequence: CDR1 MRHNA, CDR2 SNTAGT. The CDR3 sequence is 15 residues long. The CDR3 sequence: CASSEDHPARNIQYF. CDR3 in DNA: TGTGCCAGCAGCGAAGACCACCCGGCTAGAAACATTCAGTACTTC.

This clonotype was recorded at least ten times. The genes are TRBV4-1 and TRBJ2-2, with TRBD1 as a possible D gene (6 bases). The CDR3 runs to 16 residues. From germline, CDR1 is MGHRA and CDR2 YSYEKL. The V end lost 8 bases, the J end lost 6 bases, and 22 bases lay between the germline ends. The CDR3 is CASGPSLPAGAGELFF. The DNA for the CDR3 is TGCGCCAGCGGACCGTCCCTCCCGGCAGGGGCCGGGGAGCTGTTTTTT.

V usage is TRBV20-1 and J usage is TRBJ2-7; D uncertain. From germline, CDR1 is DFQATT and CDR2 SNEGSKA (reference sequence). V was shortened by 5 bases and J by 1 base, with 6 bases between the two germline ends. This CDR3 is built from 11 residues. CDR3 bases: TGCAGTGCTGAAAGATCCTACGAGCAGTACTTC. As protein: CSAERSYEQYF.

The sample holds a few counts of this clonotype. V usage is TRBV7-2 and J usage is TRBJ1-3; no definite D call. V was clipped by 1 base and J by 0 bases, with 7 bases between them. Per the germline V gene, CDR1 is SGHTA and CDR2 is FQGNSA. The CDR3 extends over 15 amino acids. The CDR3: CASSLGEDSGNTIYF. As DNA, the CDR3 is TGTGCCAGCAGCTTAGGGGAAGACTCTGGAAACACCATATATTTT.

The V call is TRBV12-3 or TRBV12-4, the J call TRBJ2-7, with 8 nucleotides matching TRBD1. J gave up 6 bases and V 2 bases, and 6 bases lay outside the gene matches. The CDR3 totals 14 residues. CDR3 sequence: CASSLPDRDGEQYF. CDR3 nucleotides: TGTGCCAGCAGTTTACCGGACAGGGACGGCGAGCAGTACTTC.

This chain links TRBV6-1 with TRBJ2-1; no firm D call. CDR1 is MNHNS and CDR2 is SASEGT in the germline V gene. Deletions cut 1 base from V and 1 base from J, with 8 bases between. This CDR3 has 15 residues. In nucleotides, the CDR3 is TGTGCCAGCAGTGAAGTTCCGGGTTCCTACAATGAGCAGTTCTTC. Encoded protein: CASSEVPGSYNEQFF.